This T cell receptor beta chain comes out of a study of T cell clonality in common variable immunodeficiency. Study-wide points: Authors noted CVID clonality's cause needs subpopulation repertoire sequencing.

V was clipped by 4 bases and J by 4 bases, with 13 bases between them. The length of the CDR3 is 14 residues. Germline V CDR1 and CDR2: SGHVS, FNYEAQ. This clone was seen at least ten times. What it binds is unknown. With the read ending 3 residues before the CDR3 end, the germline J gene is used to fill in that end. Profiling relied on immunoSEQ multiplex PCR, and the TCRdb table lists in-frame clones only, not all of them. The specimen has approximately 75,000 clones, none found just once. The chain combines TRBV7-6 with TRBJ1-2; D remains unclear. Material: peripheral blood mononuclear cells. This sequence originates from a person between 18 and 75 years old in good health. The part of the CDR3 DNA that was read is TGTGCCAGCAGCTCTTCCCAGCGGATCTATGGC. Its translation: CASSSSQRIYG. The full CDR3 sequence reads CASSSSQRIYGYTF.